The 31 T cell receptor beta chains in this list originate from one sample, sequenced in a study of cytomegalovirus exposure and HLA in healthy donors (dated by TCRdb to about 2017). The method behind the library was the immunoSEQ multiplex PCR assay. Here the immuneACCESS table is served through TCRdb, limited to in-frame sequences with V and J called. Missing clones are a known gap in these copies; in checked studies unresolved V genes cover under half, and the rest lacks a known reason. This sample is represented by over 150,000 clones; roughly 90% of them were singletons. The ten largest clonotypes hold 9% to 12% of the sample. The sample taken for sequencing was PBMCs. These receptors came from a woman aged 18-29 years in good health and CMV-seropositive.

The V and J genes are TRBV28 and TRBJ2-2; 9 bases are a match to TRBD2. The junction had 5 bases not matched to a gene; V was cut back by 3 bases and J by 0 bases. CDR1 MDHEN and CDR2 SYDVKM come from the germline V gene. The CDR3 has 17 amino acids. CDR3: CASSFYGLATNTGELFF. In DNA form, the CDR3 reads TGTGCCAGCAGTTTCTATGGACTAGCGACGAACACCGGGGAGCTGTTTTTT.

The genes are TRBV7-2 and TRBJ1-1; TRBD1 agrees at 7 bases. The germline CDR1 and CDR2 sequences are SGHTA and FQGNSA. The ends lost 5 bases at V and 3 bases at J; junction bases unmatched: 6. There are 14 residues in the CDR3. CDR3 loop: CASSVTGWDTEAFF. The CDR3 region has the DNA TGTGCCAGCAGCGTGACAGGGTGGGACACTGAAGCTTTCTTT.

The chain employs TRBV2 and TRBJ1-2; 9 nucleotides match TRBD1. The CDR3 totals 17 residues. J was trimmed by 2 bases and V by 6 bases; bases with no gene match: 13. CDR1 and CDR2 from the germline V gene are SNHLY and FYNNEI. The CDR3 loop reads CASSRGTGSLLNYGYTF. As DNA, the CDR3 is TGTGCCAGCAGCCGAGGGACAGGGTCCCTTCTAAACTATGGCTACACCTTC.

The CDR3 protein is CASSAGTGTWETQYF. The DNA of the CDR3 is TGCGCCAGCAGCGCCGGGACAGGGACCTGGGAGACCCAGTACTTC. The chain recombines TRBV5-1 with TRBJ2-5; 9 positions agree with TRBD1. Germline V CDR1 and CDR2: SGHRS, YFSETQ. Trimming removed 4 bases from V and 5 bases from J; junction bases left unmatched: 9. The CDR3 contains 15 residues.

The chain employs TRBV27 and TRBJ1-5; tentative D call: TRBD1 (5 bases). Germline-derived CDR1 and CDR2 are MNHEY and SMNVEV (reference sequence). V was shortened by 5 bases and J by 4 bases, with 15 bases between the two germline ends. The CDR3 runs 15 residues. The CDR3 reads CASSPDSFGNQPQHF. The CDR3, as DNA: TGTGCCAGCAGTCCTGACAGCTTCGGGAATCAGCCCCAGCATTTT.

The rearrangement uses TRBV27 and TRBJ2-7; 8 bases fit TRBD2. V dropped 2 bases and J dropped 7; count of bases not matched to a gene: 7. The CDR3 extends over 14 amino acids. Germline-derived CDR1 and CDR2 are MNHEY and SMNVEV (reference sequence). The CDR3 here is CASSLGQGGGEQYF. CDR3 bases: TGTGCCAGCAGTTTAGGGCAGGGCGGGGGGGAGCAGTACTTC.

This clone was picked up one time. The CDR3 coding sequence is TGTGCTAGTGGTTTCGAGAGGACAGGGAACTATGGCTACACCTTC. This translates into CASGFERTGNYGYTF. The chain joins TRBV12-5 to TRBJ1-2; 8 nucleotides align to TRBD1. CDR3 size: 15 residues. Unmatched junction bases numbered 5, after V lost 3 bases and J lost 2 bases. Germline CDR1 is LGHNT and CDR2 is FRNRAP. Complete variable domain (other parts from reference TRBV12-5 and TRBJ1-2): DARVTQTPRHKVTEMGQEVTMRCQPILGHNTVFWYRQTMMQGLELLAYFRNRAPLDDSGMPKDRFSAEMPDATLATLKIQPSEPRDSAVYFCASGFERTGNYGYTFGSGTRLTVV.

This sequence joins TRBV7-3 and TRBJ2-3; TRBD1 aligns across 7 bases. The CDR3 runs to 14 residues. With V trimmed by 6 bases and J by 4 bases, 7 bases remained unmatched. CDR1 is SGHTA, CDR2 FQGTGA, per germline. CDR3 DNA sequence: TGTGCCAGCAGTAGGGGACAGTCGTCAGATACGCAGTATTTT. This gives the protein CASSRGQSSDTQYF.

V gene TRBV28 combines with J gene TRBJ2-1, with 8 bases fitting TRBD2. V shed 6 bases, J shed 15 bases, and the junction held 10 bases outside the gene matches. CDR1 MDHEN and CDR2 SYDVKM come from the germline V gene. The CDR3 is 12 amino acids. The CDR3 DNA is TGTGCCAGCAGCCTGGAGTTCGGGAGGGGGTTCTTC. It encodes CASSLEFGRGFF.

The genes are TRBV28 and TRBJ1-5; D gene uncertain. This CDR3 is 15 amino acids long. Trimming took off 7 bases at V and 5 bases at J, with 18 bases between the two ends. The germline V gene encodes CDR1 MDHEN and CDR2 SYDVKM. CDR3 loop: CASTFGREPHQPQHF. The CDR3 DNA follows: TGTGCCAGCACCTTTGGACGGGAACCCCATCAGCCCCAGCATTTT.

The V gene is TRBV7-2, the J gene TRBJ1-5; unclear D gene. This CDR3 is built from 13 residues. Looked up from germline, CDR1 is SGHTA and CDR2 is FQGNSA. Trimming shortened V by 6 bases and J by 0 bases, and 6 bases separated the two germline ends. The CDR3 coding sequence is TGTGCCAGCAGATATAATAGCAATCAGCCCCAGCATTTT. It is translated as CASRYNSNQPQHF.

As DNA, the CDR3 is TGCGCCAGCAGCCAACTTACAGGAGGCAGGGGTCTCGCAACTAATGAAAAACTGTTTTTT. It specifies CASSQLTGGRGLATNEKLFF. The chain has TRBV4-3 and TRBJ1-4; D might be TRBD1 (6 bases). Trimming removed 2 bases from V and 0 bases from J, with 22 bases in between. CDR3 size: 20 residues. Per the germline V gene, CDR1 is LGHNA and CDR2 is YSLEER.

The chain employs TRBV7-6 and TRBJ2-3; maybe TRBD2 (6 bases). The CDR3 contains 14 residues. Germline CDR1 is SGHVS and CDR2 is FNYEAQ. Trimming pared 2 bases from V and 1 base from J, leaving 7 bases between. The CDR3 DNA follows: TGTGCCAGCAGCTTAACGGGGGGCACAGATACGCAGTATTTT. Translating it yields CASSLTGGTDTQYF.

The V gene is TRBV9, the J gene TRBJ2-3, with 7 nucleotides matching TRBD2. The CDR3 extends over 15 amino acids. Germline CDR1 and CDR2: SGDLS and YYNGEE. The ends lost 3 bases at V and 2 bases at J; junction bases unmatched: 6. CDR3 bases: TGTGCCAGCAGCGCGAGGGAGGGCTTCACAGATACGCAGTATTTT. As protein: CASSAREGFTDTQYF.

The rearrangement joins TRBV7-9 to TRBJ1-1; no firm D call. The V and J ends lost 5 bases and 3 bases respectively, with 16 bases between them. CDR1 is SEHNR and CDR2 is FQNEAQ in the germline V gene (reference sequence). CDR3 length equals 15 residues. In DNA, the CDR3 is TGTGCCAGCAGCGCTGACATGGGTTTAGACACTGAAGCTTTCTTT. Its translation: CASSADMGLDTEAFF. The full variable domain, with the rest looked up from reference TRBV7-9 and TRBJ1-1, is DTGVSQNPRHKITKRGQNVTFRCDPISEHNRLYWYRQTLGQGPEFLTYFQNEAQLEKSRLLSDRFSAERPKGSFSTLEIQRTEQGDSAMYLCASSADMGLDTEAFFGQGTRLTVV.

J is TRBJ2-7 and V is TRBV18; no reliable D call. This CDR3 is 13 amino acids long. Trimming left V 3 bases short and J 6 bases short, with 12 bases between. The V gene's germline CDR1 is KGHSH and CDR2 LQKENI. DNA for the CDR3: TGTGCCAGCTCACCCGGTGAATATCGCGAGCAGTACTTC. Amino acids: CASSPGEYREQYF. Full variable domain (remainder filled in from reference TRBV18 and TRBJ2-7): NAGVMQNPRHLVRRRGQEARLRCSPMKGHSHVYWYRQLPEEGLKFMVYLQKENIIDESGMPKERFSAEFPKEGPSILRIQQVVRGDSAAYFCASSPGEYREQYFGPGTRLTVT.

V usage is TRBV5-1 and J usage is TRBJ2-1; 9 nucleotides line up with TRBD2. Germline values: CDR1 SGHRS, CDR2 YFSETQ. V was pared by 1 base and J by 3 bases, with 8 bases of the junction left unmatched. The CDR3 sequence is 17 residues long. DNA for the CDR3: TGCGCCAGCAGCTTGATTTCGACTAGCGGAGACTACAATGAGCAGTTCTTC. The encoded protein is CASSLISTSGDYNEQFF.

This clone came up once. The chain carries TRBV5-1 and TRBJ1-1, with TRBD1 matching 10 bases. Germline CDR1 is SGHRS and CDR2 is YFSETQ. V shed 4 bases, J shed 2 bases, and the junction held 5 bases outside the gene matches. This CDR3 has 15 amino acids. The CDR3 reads CASSARDRGNTEAFF. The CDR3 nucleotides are TGCGCCAGCAGCGCCCGGGACAGGGGAAACACTGAAGCTTTCTTT.

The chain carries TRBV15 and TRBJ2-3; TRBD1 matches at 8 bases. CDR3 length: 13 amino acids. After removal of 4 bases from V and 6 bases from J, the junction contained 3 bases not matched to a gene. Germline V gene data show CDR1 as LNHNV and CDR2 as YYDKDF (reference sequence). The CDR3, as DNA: TGTGCCACCAGCAACAACAGGGGGGATACGCAGTATTTT. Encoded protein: CATSNNRGDTQYF.

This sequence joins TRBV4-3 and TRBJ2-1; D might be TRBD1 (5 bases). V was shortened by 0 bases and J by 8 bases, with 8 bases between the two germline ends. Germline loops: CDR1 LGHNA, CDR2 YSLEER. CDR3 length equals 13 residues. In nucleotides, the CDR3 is TGCGCCAGCAGCCAAGATTGGGGCGATGAGCAGTTCTTC. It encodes CASSQDWGDEQFF.

The CDR3 bases are TGCAGCGTTGAAAACGGGTCGGACGAGCAGTACTTC. It translates to CSVENGSDEQYF. The gene calls are TRBV29-1 and TRBJ2-7; D is ambiguous. This CDR3 comprises 12 residues. The V gene's germline CDR1 is SQVTM and CDR2 ANQGSEA. V gave up 2 bases and J gave up 5 bases, with 10 bases separating them.

CDR3 nucleotides: TGTGCCAGCAGCTTGGGGCAGGGTGGTTTGGGGACCCAGTACTTC. Translation gives CASSLGQGGLGTQYF. This chain connects TRBV5-6 to TRBJ2-5; D might be TRBD1 (5 bases). The CDR3 totals 15 residues. Germline CDR1 SGHDT, CDR2 YYEEEE. The V end lost 0 bases, the J end lost 7 bases, and 16 bases lay between the germline ends.

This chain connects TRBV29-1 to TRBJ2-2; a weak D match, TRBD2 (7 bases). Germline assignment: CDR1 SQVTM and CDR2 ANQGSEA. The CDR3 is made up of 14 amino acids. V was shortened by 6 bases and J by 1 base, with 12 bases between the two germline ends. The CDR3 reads CSVGGRENTGELFF. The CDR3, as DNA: TGCAGCGTGGGGGGGCGAGAGAACACCGGGGAGCTGTTTTTT.

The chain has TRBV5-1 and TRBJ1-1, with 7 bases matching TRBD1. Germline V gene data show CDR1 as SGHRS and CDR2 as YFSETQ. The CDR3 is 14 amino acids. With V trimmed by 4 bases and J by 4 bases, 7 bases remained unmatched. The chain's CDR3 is CASSDRVGVTEAFF. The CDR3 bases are TGCGCCAGCAGCGACAGGGTGGGTGTCACTGAAGCTTTCTTT.

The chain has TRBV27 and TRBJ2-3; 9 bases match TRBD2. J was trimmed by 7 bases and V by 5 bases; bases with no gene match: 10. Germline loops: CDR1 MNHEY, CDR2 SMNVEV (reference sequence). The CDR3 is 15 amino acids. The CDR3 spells CASSRAGLAGNTQYF. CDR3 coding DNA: TGTGCCAGCAGTAGAGCCGGGCTAGCGGGAAATACGCAGTATTTT.

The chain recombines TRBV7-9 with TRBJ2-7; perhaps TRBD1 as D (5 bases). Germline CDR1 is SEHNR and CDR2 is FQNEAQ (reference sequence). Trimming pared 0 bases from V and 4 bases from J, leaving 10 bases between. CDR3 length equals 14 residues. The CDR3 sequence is CASSLAGALYEQYF. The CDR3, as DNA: TGTGCCAGCAGCTTAGCTGGGGCGCTTTACGAGCAGTACTTC.

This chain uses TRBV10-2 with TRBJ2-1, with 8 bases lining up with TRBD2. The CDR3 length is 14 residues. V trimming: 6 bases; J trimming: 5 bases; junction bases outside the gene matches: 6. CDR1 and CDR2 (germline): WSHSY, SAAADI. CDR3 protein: CASRQREYDNEQFF. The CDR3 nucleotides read TGCGCCAGCAGACAGCGGGAGTACGACAATGAGCAGTTCTTC.

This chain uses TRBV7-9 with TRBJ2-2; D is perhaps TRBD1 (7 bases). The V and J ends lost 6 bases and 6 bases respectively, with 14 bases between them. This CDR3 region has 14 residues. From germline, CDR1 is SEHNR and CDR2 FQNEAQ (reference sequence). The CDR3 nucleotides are TGTGCCAGCAGAAGCGACAGGGACTCCGGGGAGCTGTTTTTT. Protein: CASRSDRDSGELFF.

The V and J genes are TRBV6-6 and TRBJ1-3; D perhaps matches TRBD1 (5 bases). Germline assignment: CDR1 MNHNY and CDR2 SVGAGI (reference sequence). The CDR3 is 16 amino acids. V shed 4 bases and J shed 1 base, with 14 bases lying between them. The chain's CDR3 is CASSSPGLQSGNTIYF. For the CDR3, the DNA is TGTGCCAGCAGTTCCCCGGGACTCCAATCTGGAAACACCATATATTTT.

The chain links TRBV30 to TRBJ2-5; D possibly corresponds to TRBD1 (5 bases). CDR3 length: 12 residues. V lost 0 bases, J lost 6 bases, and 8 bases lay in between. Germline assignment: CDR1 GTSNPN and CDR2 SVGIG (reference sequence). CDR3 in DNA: TGTGCCTGGAGTGTAGGGGTTCAGACCCAGTACTTC. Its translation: CAWSVGVQTQYF.

CDR3 loop: CASSPGVSNQPQHF. The DNA for the CDR3 is TGTGCCAGCAGCCCGGGAGTGAGCAATCAGCCCCAGCATTTT. The chain employs TRBV5-4 and TRBJ1-5; D call uncertain. The CDR3 consists of 14 residues. CDR1 is SGHNT, CDR2 YYREEE, per germline (reference sequence). Deletions cut 4 bases from V and 1 base from J, with 9 bases between.